This passage covers 32 T cell receptor beta chains from one sample sequenced in a study of Graves' ophthalmopathy and Graves' hyperthyroidism. Amplification from RNA transcripts yielded the TCR beta CDR3 regions. An initial RT-PCR round employing HTBI primers preceded a second-round multiplex PCR. One entry per CDR3 protein, called by TCRdb with MiXCR from the multiplex PCR reads. Among some 1.1 million distinct CDR3 sequences, 35% to 40% were seen once, and the ten largest hold 8.5% to 14%. The sequenced sample was peripheral blood or thyroid tissue (not recorded which). All receptors derive from an adult man with Graves' hyperthyroidism.

This clonotype has only a few counts. The chain has TRBV28 and TRBJ1-2; D is uncertain. Germline CDR1 and CDR2: MDHEN and SYDVKM. This CDR3 contains 15 residues. Trimming removed 7 bases from V and 4 bases from J, with 19 bases in between. Written as DNA, the CDR3 is TGTGCCAGCACCGGGGAAGGTTCCTTCACCTATGGCTACACCTTC. This translates into CASTGEGSFTYGYTF.

The gene calls are TRBV29-1 and TRBJ2-5; 13 nucleotides align to TRBD2. Germline V gene lookup returns CDR1 SQVTM and CDR2 ANQGSEA. V gave up 4 bases and J gave up 7 bases; unmatched junction bases: 9. The CDR3 consists of 15 residues. CDR3 nucleotides: TGCAGCGTTGGGGGAGGGACTAGCGGGATGAGGACCCAGTACTTC. Its translation: CSVGGGTSGMRTQYF.

This clonotype was recorded many times. The J gene is TRBJ2-7, the V gene TRBV6-6; 11 nucleotides match TRBD2. This CDR3 spans 13 amino acids. J gave up 7 bases and V 8 bases, and 7 bases lay outside the gene matches. Germline-derived CDR1 and CDR2 are MNHNY and SVGAGI (reference sequence). The DNA of the CDR3 is TGTGCCAGCCAACTAGCGGGAGTTGAGGAGCAGTACTTC. This translates into CASQLAGVEEQYF.

There are many counts of this clonotype. The V gene is TRBV10-3, the J gene TRBJ2-5, with 9 bases that match TRBD1. V lost 8 bases to trimming and J lost 3 bases; unmatched junction nucleotides: 10. CDR1 is ENHRY, CDR2 SYGVKD, per germline. The CDR3 covers 15 residues. The CDR3 region has the DNA TGTGCCATCGCCGGGACAGGGATAAGGGAAGAGACCCAGTACTTC. Its translation: CAIAGTGIREETQYF.

The chain couples TRBV7-3 to TRBJ2-3, with TRBD2 as a possible D gene (5 bases). This CDR3 is built from 16 residues. V lost 1 base and J lost 5, with 16 bases in between. Looked up from germline, CDR1 is SGHTA and CDR2 is FQGTGA. CDR3 bases: TGTGCCAGCAGCTTAAAGGCTGCGGGTTACGAAGATACGCAGTATTTT. Translated, it gives CASSLKAAGYEDTQYF.

The chain links TRBV19 to TRBJ1-2; D perhaps matches TRBD1 (6 bases). The germline V gene has CDR1 LNHDA and CDR2 SQIVND (reference sequence). The CDR3 is 13 amino acids. Trimming took 6 bases from V and 8 from J, leaving 16 bases between them. The CDR3 reads CASSPQGTVGYTF. The CDR3 DNA follows: TGTGCCAGTAGCCCTCAGGGGACCGTCGGCTACACCTTC.

This clonotype was counted ten times or more. The gene calls are TRBV9 and TRBJ1-1; no reliable D call. CDR3 length equals 13 residues. V lost 3 bases and J lost 4, with 10 bases in between. CDR1 SGDLS and CDR2 YYNGEE come from the germline V gene. In nucleotides, the CDR3 is TGTGCCAGCAGCGAACTAGAAAGCACTGAAGCTTTCTTT. Translating it yields CASSELESTEAFF.

The J gene is TRBJ1-6, the V gene TRBV2; D is perhaps TRBD1 (5 bases). V dropped 6 bases and J dropped 10 bases, with 13 bases sitting between them. The CDR3 length is 13 residues. CDR1 and CDR2 (germline): SNHLY, FYNNEI. The CDR3 region is CASSGREWSPLHF. Here the CDR3 DNA reads TGTGCCAGCAGCGGCAGGGAATGGTCACCCCTCCACTTT.

Many counts were recorded for this clonotype. The chain has TRBV9 and TRBJ1-1; 7 positions agree with TRBD1. The V gene end was trimmed by 3 bases and the J gene end by 1 base; junction bases not matched to a gene: 3. Germline-derived CDR1 and CDR2 are SGDLS and YYNGEE. CDR3 length: 14 amino acids. The CDR3 nucleotides are TGTGCCAGCAGCGCCCGGGACAGGAACACTGAAGCTTTCTTT. It yields the protein CASSARDRNTEAFF.

V is TRBV2 and J is TRBJ1-6; D is unclear. V was shortened by 8 bases and J by 14 bases, with 16 bases between the two germline ends. This CDR3 comprises 12 residues. Per germline, CDR1 SNHLY and CDR2 FYNNEI. CDR3 bases: TGTGCCAGCGGACTAGCGGGGAACACCCTCCACTTT. Translated: CASGLAGNTLHF.

This clonotype was counted many times. This sequence joins TRBV29-1 and TRBJ1-2; TRBD1 is a possible D gene (5 bases). V was shortened by 4 bases and J by 6 bases, with 15 bases between the two germline ends. Looked up from germline, CDR1 is SQVTM and CDR2 is ANQGSEA. The CDR3 length is 13 residues. CDR3 nucleotides: TGCAGCGTTGCGACAGAGTGGCGAGATGGCTACACCTTC. This gives the protein CSVATEWRDGYTF.

In the case of this clonotype: Without the conserved terminal phenylalanine or tryptophan, this CDR3 likely stems from a read error. J is TRBJ2-7 and V is TRBV10-3; unclear D gene. The V gene's germline CDR1 is ENHRY and CDR2 SYGVKD. Trimming took off 10 bases at V and 5 bases at J, with 9 bases between the two ends. The CDR3 sequence is 10 residues long. The CDR3 here is CATGPHEQYL. The DNA of the CDR3 is TGTGCCACCGGGCCCCACGAGCAGTACTTA.

This clonotype has ten or more counts. The chain couples TRBV5-1 to TRBJ1-2, with D maybe TRBD1 (5 bases). V was trimmed by 1 base and J by 6 bases, leaving 16 bases between them. Germline V gene lookup returns CDR1 SGHRS and CDR2 YFSETQ. The CDR3 is 15 residues long. CDR3 bases: TGCGCCAGCAGCTTGCAAGGAAGCAGGGAAAATGGCTACACCTTC. This translates into CASSLQGSRENGYTF. Drawing the rest from reference TRBV5-1 and TRBJ1-2, the complete variable domain is KAGVTQTPRYLIKTRGQQVTLSCSPISGHRSVSWYQQTPGQGLQFLFEYFSETQRNKGNFPGRFSGRQFSNSRSEMNVSTLELGDSALYLCASSLQGSRENGYTFGSGTRLTVV.

The chain has TRBV7-2 and TRBJ2-2, with TRBD2 matching 7 bases. In germline, CDR1 is SGHTA, CDR2 FQGNSA. The V and J ends lost 6 bases and 9 bases, in that order; junction bases with no gene match: 13. The CDR3 is 15 amino acids. CDR3: CASSRSGMILRELFF. CDR3 sequence (DNA): TGTGCCAGCAGTCGGAGCGGGATGATTCTACGGGAGCTGTTTTTT.

This clonotype was observed a handful of times. This chain uses TRBV10-3 with TRBJ1-1, with D possibly matching TRBD1 (5 bases). This CDR3 is 13 amino acids long. Between the trimmed V and J ends, which lost 10 bases and 3 bases, there was a span of 15 bases. From germline, CDR1 is ENHRY and CDR2 SYGVKD. CDR3 sequence (DNA): TGTGCCACCGAGGACACTACCTACACTGAAGCTTTCTTT. Its translation: CATEDTTYTEAFF.

The chain combines TRBV10-3 with TRBJ2-5, with 14 bases lining up with TRBD2. Trimming took 8 bases from V and 0 from J; bases not matched to a gene: 5. Per germline, CDR1 ENHRY and CDR2 SYGVKD. The CDR3 totals 16 residues. In DNA form, the CDR3 reads TGTGCCATCCAAACGGGACTAGCGGGAGACCAAGAGACCCAGTACTTC. Residues: CAIQTGLAGDQETQYF.

This clonotype was recorded many times. This chain uses TRBV7-3 with TRBJ1-6; D not certain. Per germline, CDR1 SGHTA and CDR2 FQGTGA. The CDR3 is made up of 14 amino acids. The V gene lost 2 bases and the J gene lost 9 bases, with 11 bases spanning the gap. Here the CDR3 DNA reads TGTGCCAGCAGCTTAGGAGGGTTGGCTTCACCCCTCCACTTT. Its translation is CASSLGGLASPLHF. The full variable domain, with the rest looked up from reference TRBV7-3 and TRBJ1-6, is GAGVSQTPSNKVTEKGKYVELRCDPISGHTALYWYRQSLGQGPEFLIYFQGTGAADDSGLPNDRFFAVRPEGSVSTLKIQRTERGDSAVYLCASSLGGLASPLHFGNGTRLTVT.

The table lists this clonotype with many counts. The chain joins TRBV19 to TRBJ2-7; TRBD1 agrees at 8 bases. The length of the CDR3 is 14 residues. Looked up from germline, CDR1 is LNHDA and CDR2 is SQIVND (reference sequence). V was clipped by 6 bases and J by 1 base; unmatched bases: 5. The CDR3 sequence is CASRTGQGSYEQYF. The DNA of the CDR3 is TGTGCCAGTAGAACCGGACAGGGATCCTACGAGCAGTACTTC.

This sequence joins TRBV7-9 and TRBJ1-1, with D possibly TRBD1 on 5 matching bases. V lost 1 base, J lost 5 bases, and 14 bases lay in between. The CDR3 is 15 residues long. Germline V CDR1 and CDR2: SEHNR, FQNEAQ (reference sequence). DNA of the CDR3: TGTGCCAGCAGCTTAGAAGGCGAGGGGAGGACTGAAGCTTTCTTT. As protein: CASSLEGEGRTEAFF. Filled out from reference TRBV7-9 and TRBJ1-1, the complete variable domain reads DTGVSQNPRHKITKRGQNVTFRCDPISEHNRLYWYRQTLGQGPEFLTYFQNEAQLEKSRLLSDRFSAERPKGSFSTLEIQRTEQGDSAMYLCASSLEGEGRTEAFFGQGTRLTVV.

V is TRBV28 and J is TRBJ1-3; TRBD1 might be the D (5 bases). Germline-derived CDR1 and CDR2 are MDHEN and SYDVKM. The CDR3 is 14 amino acids. Trimming removed 7 bases from V and 1 base from J, with 11 bases in between. CDR3 sequence reads: CASTSPGSGNTIYF. The DNA of the CDR3 is TGTGCCAGCACCTCCCCAGGGTCTGGAAACACCATATATTTT.

This clonotype showed up many times. V and J are TRBV10-1 and TRBJ1-5; D remains unclear. Germline V gene data show CDR1 as WNHNN and CDR2 as SYGVQD (reference sequence). The CDR3 runs to 16 residues. Trimming stripped 10 bases from V and 0 bases from J, with 19 bases between. This CDR3 is CAIPDLLQDSNQPQHF. The DNA of the CDR3 is TGCGCCATTCCAGATCTTTTGCAGGATAGCAATCAGCCCCAGCATTTT.

This clonotype has ten or more counts. The chain uses TRBV7-9 and TRBJ2-5; D possibly corresponds to TRBD2 (6 bases). Germline V lookup: CDR1 SEHNR, CDR2 FQNEAQ (reference sequence). Trimming removed 5 bases at V and 1 base at J, with 17 bases between. This CDR3 spans 16 amino acids. The CDR3 sequence: CASSPPPGGTQETQYF. CDR3 bases: TGTGCCAGCAGCCCACCCCCCGGCGGGACCCAAGAGACCCAGTACTTC.

This clonotype was seen only a few times. The chain couples TRBV29-1 to TRBJ1-1; 10 positions agree with TRBD1. Per the germline V gene, CDR1 is SQVTM and CDR2 is ANQGSEA. This CDR3 has 13 residues. The CDR3 reads CSLGQGRNTEAFF. The CDR3 DNA reads as TGCAGTCTGGGACAGGGGCGGAACACTGAAGCTTTCTTT. Together with reference TRBV29-1 and TRBJ1-1, the CDR3 gives the full variable domain: SAVISQKPSRDICQRGTSLTIQCQVDSQVTMMFWYRQQPGQSLTLIATANQGSEATYESGFVIDKFPISRPNLTFSTLTVSNMSPEDSSIYLCSLGQGRNTEAFFGQGTRLTVV.

The rearrangement joins TRBV10-3 to TRBJ2-3, with 8 bases matching TRBD1. The CDR3 covers 15 residues. The germline V gene encodes CDR1 ENHRY and CDR2 SYGVKD. The ends lost 1 base at V and 4 bases at J; junction bases unmatched: 4. CDR3 loop: CAISELGQDADTQYF. As DNA, the CDR3 is TGTGCCATCAGTGAGTTGGGACAGGACGCAGATACGCAGTATTTT.

This clonotype appeared a few times. This chain connects TRBV7-2 to TRBJ1-4, with 10 bases fitting TRBD1. Germline V gives CDR1 SGHTA, CDR2 FQGNSA. V lost 6 bases to trimming and J lost 10 bases; unmatched junction nucleotides: 11. This CDR3 is 15 amino acids long. CDR3 amino acids: CASSLWGQGTVKLFF. CDR3 DNA: TGTGCCAGCAGTTTATGGGGACAGGGGACTGTAAAACTGTTTTTT. The entire variable domain, with the rest obtained from reference TRBV7-2 and TRBJ1-4, is as follows: GAGVSQSPSNKVTEKGKDVELRCDPISGHTALYWYRQSLGQGLEFLIYFQGNSAPDKSGLPSDRFSAERTGGSVSTLTIQRTQQEDSAVYLCASSLWGQGTVKLFFGSGTQLSVL.

This clonotype has just one count. The junction departs from germline at one end; a sequencing error may be responsible. This chain links TRBV4-2 with TRBJ2-5; 7 nucleotides line up with TRBD2. Germline assignment: CDR1 LGHNA and CDR2 YNFKEQ. The CDR3 covers 12 residues. CDR3 protein: CSSSQVSGAQYF. CDR3 nucleotides: TGTTCCAGCAGCCAGGTCAGCGGGGCCCAGTACTTC.

This clonotype was seen many times. The chain employs TRBV10-3 and TRBJ1-2; a possible D gene is TRBD1 (6 bases). Per the germline V gene, CDR1 is ENHRY and CDR2 is SYGVKD. The CDR3 sequence is 17 residues long. With 2 bases removed from V and 1 base from J, the gap between germline ends came to 17 bases. In DNA, the CDR3 is TGTGCCATCAGTGAGGGGGGGCGATCAGATGTTAACTATGGCTACACCTTC. Translated, it gives CAISEGGRSDVNYGYTF.

This clonotype was seen more than once but under ten times. V gene TRBV6-1 combines with J gene TRBJ2-7; TRBD2 matches at 7 bases. Trimming at V came to 6 bases and at J to 4 bases, leaving 12 bases not matched to a gene. The CDR3 has 15 amino acids. Per the germline V gene, CDR1 is MNHNS and CDR2 is SASEGT. CDR3 region: CASSRSVSGPYEQYF. CDR3 DNA: TGTGCCAGCAGCCGCTCGGTTAGCGGGCCATACGAGCAGTACTTC.

There are many counts of this clonotype. The chain carries TRBV19 and TRBJ1-4, with TRBD1 matching 11 bases. V lost 2 bases and J lost 0; bases outside the gene matches: 11. This CDR3 has 20 residues. Germline CDR1 LNHDA, CDR2 SQIVND (reference sequence). In DNA form, the CDR3 reads TGTGCCAGTAGTATACTCGGGACAGGGGGAATCGTGTCAACTAATGAAAAACTGTTTTTT. Translating it yields CASSILGTGGIVSTNEKLFF.

This chain links TRBV9 with TRBJ2-7; 7 bases align to TRBD2. Germline V lookup: CDR1 SGDLS, CDR2 YYNGEE. CDR3 length: 13 residues. Trimming removed 3 bases from V and 6 bases from J; junction bases left unmatched: 6. The CDR3 DNA follows: TGTGCCAGCAGCGGGGCGGGAGACAGCGAGCAGTACTTC. It is translated as CASSGAGDSEQYF.

The V and J genes are TRBV10-3 and TRBJ1-1, with TRBD1 matching over 8 bases. Germline lookup yields CDR1 ENHRY and CDR2 SYGVKD. Trimming took 0 bases from V and 1 from J; bases not matched to a gene: 4. The CDR3 contains 16 residues. The CDR3 is CAISESSGQENTEAFF. The CDR3 coding sequence is TGTGCCATCAGTGAGTCATCGGGACAGGAGAACACTGAAGCTTTCTTT.

This clonotype was counted once. The gene calls are TRBV6-6 and TRBJ2-7, with TRBD1 matching 8 bases. This CDR3 has 13 amino acids. Germline loops: CDR1 MNHNY, CDR2 SVGAGI (reference sequence). V was pared by 11 bases and J by 6 bases, with 12 bases of the junction left unmatched. CDR3 coding DNA: TGTGCCGTCGGACAGGGAGGTATGGGCGAGCAGTACTTC. This translates into CAVGQGGMGEQYF.